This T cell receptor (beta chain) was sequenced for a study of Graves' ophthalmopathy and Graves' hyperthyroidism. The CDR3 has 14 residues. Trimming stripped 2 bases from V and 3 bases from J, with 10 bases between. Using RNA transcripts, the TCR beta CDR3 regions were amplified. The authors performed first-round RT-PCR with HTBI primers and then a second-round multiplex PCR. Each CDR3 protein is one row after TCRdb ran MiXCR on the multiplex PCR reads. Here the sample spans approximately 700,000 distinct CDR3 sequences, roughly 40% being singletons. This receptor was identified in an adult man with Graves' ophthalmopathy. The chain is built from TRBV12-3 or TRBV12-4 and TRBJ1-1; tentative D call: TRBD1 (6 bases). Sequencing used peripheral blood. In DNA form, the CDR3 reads TGTGCCAGCAGTTTAAGGGGGGAATACACTGAAGCTTTCTTT. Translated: CASSLRGEYTEAFF.